This is a list of T cell receptor beta chains from one sample in a study of blood T cell repertoires in COVID-19. Produced via immunoSEQ multiplex PCR; TCRdb's table is partial and in-frame only. Of 450,000 or so clones in the sample, 70% to 90% were seen once. Sample: peripheral blood. All receptors derive from a man younger than 35 with COVID-19, enrolled during active disease. Each CDR3 is given with its conserved first and last residue. Clone size appears in some rows only: once, few, many, or a class for an expanded clone.

TRBV7-9,TRBJ2-3,.,CASSFPPGQPTDTQYF
TRBV5-1,TRBJ2-2,.,CASSLPVRGTGDPGELFF
TRBV19,TRBJ2-7,.,CASSREEGGYEQYF
TRBV5-5,TRBJ2-7,.,CASSSRDRFYEQYF
TRBV6-5,TRBJ2-6,.,CASSYSGGTGANVLTF
TRBV25-1,TRBJ2-7,.,CASSDWQSHEQYF
TRBV11-3,TRBJ2-1,.,CASSSYQGLEGEQFF
TRBV30,TRBJ2-1,.,CACSPGQGYEQFF
TRBV2,TRBJ2-7,.,CASSKLAGVSEQYF
TRBV12-3/TRBV12-4,TRBJ2-5,.,CASKGQIQETQYF
TRBV5-1,TRBJ2-7,.,CASSLAGSLHYEQYF
TRBV5-1,TRBJ1-1,.,CASSSQQNTEAFF
TRBV2,TRBJ2-7,.,CASSAFPAYEQYF
TRBV5-5,TRBJ1-4,.,CASHTGQRNEKLFF
TRBV4-1,TRBJ1-5,few,CASRALGTGNYPQHF
TRBV2,TRBJ1-3,.,CASKPLGGDSGNTIYF
TRBV6-5,TRBJ1-1,.,CASTPGGDTEAFF
TRBV7-6,TRBJ1-1,.,CASSSQGYTEAFF
TRBV5-6,TRBJ1-2,once,CASSFGTPNYGYTF
TRBV6-5,TRBJ2-2,.,CASSRGNTGELFF
TRBV11-3,TRBJ1-6,once,CASSSKESSPLHF
TRBV18,TRBJ2-7,.,CASTPGQTYEQYF
TRBV11-3,TRBJ2-3,once,CASSRTSGRPDTQYF
TRBV12-5,TRBJ2-7,once,CASGLEKSGLAGVSEQYF
TRBV7-2,TRBJ2-1,.,CASSSTRRSDNEQFF
TRBV25-1,TRBJ2-2,.,CASSELVAGELFF
TRBV12-3/TRBV12-4,TRBJ1-1,.,CASSRTEEAFF
TRBV6-6,TRBJ2-7,once,CASDRGGQGSYEQYF
TRBV7-8,TRBJ2-7,.,CASSLDFRTGGRIFEQYF
TRBV6-4,TRBJ1-1,.,CASRQPGTGEAFF
TRBV11-3,TRBJ1-3,.,CASRGTAGNTIYF
TRBV19,TRBJ2-5,.,CASSTSPQGGETQYF
TRBV3-1/TRBV3-2,TRBJ2-1,.,CASSQLAEQFF
TRBV20-1,TRBJ1-2,few,CSASKAGRRTSYGYTF
TRBV30,TRBJ2-3,.,CAWSRLAGEGDTQYF
TRBV7-8,TRBJ2-5,.,CASSSGGGWTQYF
TRBV6-5,TRBJ1-2,.,CASSPLQGASYGYTF
TRBV5-6,TRBJ2-7,.,CASSRNRDRESYEQYF
TRBV29-1,TRBJ2-7,.,CSALDRDYEQYF
TRBV5-1,TRBJ2-2,.,CASSLDRDGAGELFF
TRBV7-9,TRBJ2-5,.,CASRIAGQETQYF
TRBV12-3/TRBV12-4,TRBJ1-1,.,CASRATGAAFF
TRBV5-1,TRBJ2-2,.,CASSLAPGGGELFF
TRBV9,TRBJ2-1,.,CASSVGTGVYNEQFF
TRBV27,TRBJ1-2,.,CASSSHTGGYGYTF
TRBV7-3,TRBJ2-2,once,CASSRVGTYTGELFF
TRBV15,TRBJ1-1,.,CATSRDQGIGDTEAFF
TRBV11-2,TRBJ2-3,.,CASSLGYSRRDTQYF
TRBV19,TRBJ1-6,once,CASTHRGGDSPLHF
TRBV11-2,TRBJ2-2,.,CASSSSRDSWYKDGELFF
TRBV9,TRBJ2-1,once,CASSHRTEYNEQFF